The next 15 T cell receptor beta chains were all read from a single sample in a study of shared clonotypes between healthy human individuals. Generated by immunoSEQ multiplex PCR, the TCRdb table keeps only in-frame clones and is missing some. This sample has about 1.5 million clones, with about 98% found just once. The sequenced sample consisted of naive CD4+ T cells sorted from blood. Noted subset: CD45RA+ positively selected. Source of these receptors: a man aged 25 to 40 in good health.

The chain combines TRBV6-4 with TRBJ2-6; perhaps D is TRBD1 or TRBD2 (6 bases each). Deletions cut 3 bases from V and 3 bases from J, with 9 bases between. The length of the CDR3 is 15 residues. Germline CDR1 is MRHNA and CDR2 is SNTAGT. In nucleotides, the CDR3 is TGTGCCAGCAGTGATGGGGGGCATGGGGCCAACGTCCTGACTTTC. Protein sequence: CASSDGGHGANVLTF.

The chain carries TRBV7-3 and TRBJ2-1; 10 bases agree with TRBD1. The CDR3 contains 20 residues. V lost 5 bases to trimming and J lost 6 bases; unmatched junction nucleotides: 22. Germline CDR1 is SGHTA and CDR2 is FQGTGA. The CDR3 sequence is CASSPYPSSTRDRGANEQFF. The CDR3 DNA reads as TGTGCCAGCAGCCCTTATCCCTCCTCAACACGGGACAGGGGCGCCAATGAGCAGTTCTTC.

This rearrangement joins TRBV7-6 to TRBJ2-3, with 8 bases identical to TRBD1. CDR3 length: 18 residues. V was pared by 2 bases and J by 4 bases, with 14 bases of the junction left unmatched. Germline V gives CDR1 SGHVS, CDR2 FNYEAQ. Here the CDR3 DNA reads TGTGCCAGCAGCTTATTCCTGTCTGGACAGGGATTCGCAGATACGCAGTATTTT. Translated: CASSLFLSGQGFADTQYF.

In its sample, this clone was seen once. This CDR3 reads CASRVDRNTEAFF. As DNA, the CDR3 is TGTGCCAGCAGAGTCGACAGGAACACTGAAGCTTTCTTT. V gene TRBV28 combines with J gene TRBJ1-1, with a possible D match to TRBD1 (5 bases). From germline, CDR1 is MDHEN and CDR2 SYDVKM. The V and J ends lost 6 bases and 1 base respectively, with 9 bases between them. The CDR3 consists of 13 residues.

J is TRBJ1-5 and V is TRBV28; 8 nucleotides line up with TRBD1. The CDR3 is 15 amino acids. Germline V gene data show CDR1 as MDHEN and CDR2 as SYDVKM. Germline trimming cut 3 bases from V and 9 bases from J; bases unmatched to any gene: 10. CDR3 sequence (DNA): TGTGCCAGCAGTTTCGGGCAGGGGGCGCCCCGGCCCCAGCATTTT. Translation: CASSFGQGAPRPQHF.

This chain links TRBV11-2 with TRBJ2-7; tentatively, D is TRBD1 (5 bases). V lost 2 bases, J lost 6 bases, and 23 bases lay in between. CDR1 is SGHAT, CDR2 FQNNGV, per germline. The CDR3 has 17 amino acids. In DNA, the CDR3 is TGTGCCAGCAGCTTATCTACACCGAATAGGGGCCCCTCCGAGCAGTACTTC. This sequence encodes CASSLSTPNRGPSEQYF.

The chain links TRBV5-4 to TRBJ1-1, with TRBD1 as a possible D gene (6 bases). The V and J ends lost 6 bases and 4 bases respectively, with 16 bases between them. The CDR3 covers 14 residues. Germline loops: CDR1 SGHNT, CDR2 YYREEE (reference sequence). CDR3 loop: CASTQVGGRTEAFF. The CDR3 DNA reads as TGTGCCAGCACTCAAGTCGGGGGGCGCACTGAAGCTTTCTTT.

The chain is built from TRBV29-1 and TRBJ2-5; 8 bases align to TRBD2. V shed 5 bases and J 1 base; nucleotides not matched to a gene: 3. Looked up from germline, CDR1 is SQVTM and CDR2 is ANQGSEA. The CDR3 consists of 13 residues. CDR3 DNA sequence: TGCAGCGTTAAACTAGCGGTCCAAGAGACCCAGTACTTC. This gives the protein CSVKLAVQETQYF.

The CDR3 sequence is CASSSTGVHEQYF. The CDR3 nucleotides are TGTGCCAGTAGTTCGACCGGGGTGCACGAGCAGTACTTC. The gene calls are TRBV19 and TRBJ2-7; possibly TRBD2 for D (5 bases). Germline-derived CDR1 and CDR2 are LNHDA and SQIVND (reference sequence). Trimming left V 5 bases short and J 5 bases short, with 13 bases between. This CDR3 has 13 residues.

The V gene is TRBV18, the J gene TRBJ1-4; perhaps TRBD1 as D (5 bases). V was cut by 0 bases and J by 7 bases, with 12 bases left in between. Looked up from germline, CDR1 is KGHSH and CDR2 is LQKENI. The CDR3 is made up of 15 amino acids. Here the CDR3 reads CASSPPSVGGEKLFF. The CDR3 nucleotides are TGTGCCAGCTCACCACCGTCGGTTGGGGGTGAAAAACTGTTTTTT.

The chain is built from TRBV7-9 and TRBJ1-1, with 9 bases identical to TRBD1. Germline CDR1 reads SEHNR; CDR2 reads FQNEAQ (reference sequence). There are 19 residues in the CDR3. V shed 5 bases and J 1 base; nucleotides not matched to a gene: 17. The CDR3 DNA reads TGTGCCAGCAGCATAAAAAAACAAACAGGGGGCGCCCGGAACACTGAAGCTTTCTTT. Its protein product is CASSIKKQTGGARNTEAFF.

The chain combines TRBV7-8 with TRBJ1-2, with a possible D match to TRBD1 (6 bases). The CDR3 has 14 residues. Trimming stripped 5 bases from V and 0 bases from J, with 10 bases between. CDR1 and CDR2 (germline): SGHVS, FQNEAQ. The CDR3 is CASSPDSSNYGYTF. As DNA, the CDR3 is TGTGCCAGCAGCCCGGACAGTTCTAACTATGGCTACACCTTC.

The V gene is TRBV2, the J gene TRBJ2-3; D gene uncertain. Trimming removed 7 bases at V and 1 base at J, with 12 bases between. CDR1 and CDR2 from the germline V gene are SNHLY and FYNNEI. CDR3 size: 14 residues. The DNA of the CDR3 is TGTGCCAGCACCGAACGTACAGGCACAGATACGCAGTATTTT. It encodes CASTERTGTDTQYF.

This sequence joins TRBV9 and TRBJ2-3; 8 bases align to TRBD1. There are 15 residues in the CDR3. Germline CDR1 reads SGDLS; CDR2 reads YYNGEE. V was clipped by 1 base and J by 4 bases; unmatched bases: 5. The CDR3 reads CASSVSGTGPDTQYF. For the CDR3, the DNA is TGTGCCAGCAGCGTATCTGGGACAGGACCAGATACGCAGTATTTT.

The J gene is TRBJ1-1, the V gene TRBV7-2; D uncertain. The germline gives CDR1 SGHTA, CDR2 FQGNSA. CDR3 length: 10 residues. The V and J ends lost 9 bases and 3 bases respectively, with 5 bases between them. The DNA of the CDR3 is TGTGCCAGTCGAGACACTGAAGCTTTCTTT. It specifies CASRDTEAFF.